One T cell receptor (beta chain) is described in this entry. The antigen remains undetermined. The sample contains more than one DNA sequence encoding this CDR3. V was cut by 3 bases and J by 1 base, with 6 bases left in between. The CDR3 has 13 residues. From germline, CDR1 is SEHNR and CDR2 FQNEAQ (reference sequence). The data were produced by immunoSEQ multiplex PCR, yet TCRdb's version contains in-frame clones alone and is incomplete. Among more than 2 million clones, roughly 93% were seen once, and the ten largest hold about 1.7%. These data originate in a study of shared clonotypes between healthy human individuals. General study findings and limits: Relative to memory subsets, naive subsets generally showed larger estimated richness.

The naive CD8 fraction comprised CD45RO-negative cells positively selected for CCR7 and excluded terminally differentiated effector memory CD45RA+ cells. Specimen: naive CD8+ T cells from PBMCs. The origin of this receptor is a man younger than 30 in good health. Some clones in this sample may be carry-over from other donors' samples. The chain has TRBV7-9 and TRBJ1-1, with D hard to call. The CDR3 DNA follows: TGTGCCAGCAGCTTCCCCAGGAACACTGAAGCTTTCTTT. It translates to CASSFPRNTEAFF.